This is a list of T cell receptor beta chains from one sample in a study of blood T cell repertoires in COVID-19. The assay was immunoSEQ multiplex PCR, and TCRdb's table has in-frame clones only and misses some. The repertoire consists of approximately 210,000 clones, with 80% to 90% occurring once and the leading ten covering more than 9%. What was sequenced was peripheral blood. Receptors originate from a man between 45 and 60 years old with COVID-19, enrolled during active disease. The CDR3 runs from the conserved cysteine through the conserved F or W. D genes are given only for firm matches. Expanded clones are given a class, and other clones once, few, many or no size at all.

d_call: TRBD1; clone_size: -; v_call: TRBV5-4; j_call: TRBJ2-2; cdr3_nt: TGTGCCAGCAGCTTGGACAGGGGGAGGCTACTACGGAACACCGGGGAGCTGTTTTTT; cdr3_aa: CASSLDRGRLLRNTGELFF
d_call: TRBD2; clone_size: -; v_call: TRBV18; j_call: TRBJ2-1; cdr3_nt: TGTGCCAGCTCACCAAGCTCTAGCGGGTTCACTGGTTCCTACAATGAGCAGTTCTTC; cdr3_aa: CASSPSSSGFTGSYNEQFF
d_call: TRBD2; clone_size: -; v_call: TRBV9; j_call: TRBJ2-1; cdr3_nt: TGTGCCAGCAGCGTGAAAAGCGGGGTTTACAATGAGCAGTTCTTC; cdr3_aa: CASSVKSGVYNEQFF
d_call: TRBD1; clone_size: -; v_call: TRBV18; j_call: TRBJ2-2; cdr3_nt: TGTGCCAGCTCACCACTGCGGCAGGGGGACGGGGAGCTGTTTTTT; cdr3_aa: CASSPLRQGDGELFF
d_call: -; clone_size: -; v_call: TRBV27; j_call: TRBJ1-5; cdr3_nt: TGTGCCAGCAGTCCATACTCCCTGATGGGCAATCAGCCCCAGCATTTT; cdr3_aa: CASSPYSLMGNQPQHF
d_call: TRBD1; clone_size: once; v_call: TRBV28; j_call: TRBJ1-6; cdr3_nt: TGTGCCAGCAGAGGGGGCTGGAGTTCACCCCTCCACTTT; cdr3_aa: CASRGGWSSPLHF
d_call: -; clone_size: -; v_call: TRBV28; j_call: TRBJ1-5; cdr3_nt: TGTGCCAGCAGTTTAGCGGACACGTCCCAGCATTTT; cdr3_aa: CASSLADTSQHF
d_call: -; clone_size: -; v_call: TRBV5-1; j_call: TRBJ2-3; cdr3_nt: TGCGCCAGCAGCTTGTTCCCGGGGGTACCCACAGATACGCAGTATTTT; cdr3_aa: CASSLFPGVPTDTQYF
d_call: TRBD1; clone_size: -; v_call: TRBV4-2; j_call: TRBJ1-5; cdr3_nt: TGTGCCAGCAGCCCCGACAGGGGCAATCAGCCCCAGCATTTT; cdr3_aa: CASSPDRGNQPQHF
d_call: -; clone_size: once; v_call: TRBV9; j_call: TRBJ1-5; cdr3_nt: TGTGCCAGCAGCGTAATGGGAGTTGGCGATCAGCCCCAGCATTTT; cdr3_aa: CASSVMGVGDQPQHF
d_call: -; clone_size: many; v_call: TRBV4-1; j_call: TRBJ1-5; cdr3_nt: TGCGCCAGCAGCCAAGAGGGGCAGAACAATCAGCCCCAGCATTTT; cdr3_aa: CASSQEGQNNQPQHF
d_call: -; clone_size: -; v_call: TRBV9; j_call: TRBJ1-3; cdr3_nt: TGTGCCAGCAGCGGCGGAGGATCGGGGGCTGGAAACACCATATATTTT; cdr3_aa: CASSGGGSGAGNTIYF
d_call: -; clone_size: -; v_call: TRBV13; j_call: TRBJ2-7; cdr3_nt: TGTGCCAGCAGCCTAGGGTTAGAGCAGTACTTC; cdr3_aa: CASSLGLEQYF
d_call: -; clone_size: -; v_call: TRBV6-5; j_call: TRBJ1-4; cdr3_nt: TGTGCCAGCAGCCGACAATCCACTAATGAAAAACTGTTTTTT; cdr3_aa: CASSRQSTNEKLFF
d_call: TRBD1; clone_size: few; v_call: TRBV7-6; j_call: TRBJ1-1; cdr3_nt: TGTGCCAGCAGCTCCAGACAGGGGCTACTGAACACTGAAGCTTTCTTT; cdr3_aa: CASSSRQGLLNTEAFF
d_call: TRBD1; clone_size: -; v_call: TRBV9; j_call: TRBJ2-5; cdr3_nt: TGTGCCAGCAGCATAAGGACAGGGGAGGAGACCCAGTACTTC; cdr3_aa: CASSIRTGEETQYF
d_call: TRBD2; clone_size: once; v_call: TRBV5-1; j_call: TRBJ2-7; cdr3_nt: TGCGCCAGCAGCGACCAACTAGCGGTGAGCTCCTACGAGCAGTACTTC; cdr3_aa: CASSDQLAVSSYEQYF
d_call: TRBD1; clone_size: -; v_call: TRBV5-6; j_call: TRBJ1-5; cdr3_nt: TGTGCCAGCAGCTTGGGGCAGGGGGTAATGCCCCAGCATTTT; cdr3_aa: CASSLGQGVMPQHF